The rows below give T cell receptor beta chains drawn from one sample of a study of cytomegalovirus exposure and HLA in healthy donors. Data came from immunoSEQ multiplex PCR; TCRdb stores just in-frame clones and leaves some out. The sample totals 100,000 to 150,000 clones. Sequences were obtained from PBMCs. Receptor source: a man in his thirties or forties in good health and CMV-seronegative. Both conserved end residues are trimmed from each CDR3. Fields, in order: J gene, V gene, CDR3 protein.

J: TRBJ2-2; V: TRBV18; CDR3: ASSRNGLENTGELF
J: TRBJ1-5; V: TRBV16; CDR3: ASSQFGWDRGTFSNQPQH
J: TRBJ2-3; V: TRBV7-2; CDR3: ASSLAASRSARDTQY
J: TRBJ2-5; V: TRBV7-9; CDR3: ASRQQGGETQY
J: TRBJ2-2; V: TRBV6-5; CDR3: ASRKSGLNTGELF
J: TRBJ2-1; V: TRBV30; CDR3: AWGRLALYNEQF
J: TRBJ2-5; V: TRBV4-3; CDR3: ASSQELRLAVGRRTETQY
J: TRBJ2-5; V: TRBV5-1; CDR3: TSSLGEGWAETQY
J: TRBJ2-1; V: TRBV7-9; CDR3: ASTLGGWNEQF
J: TRBJ2-7; V: TRBV5-1; CDR3: ASSLETSGSARYEQY
J: TRBJ2-1; V: TRBV7-9; CDR3: ASSLATSGRVNEQF
J: TRBJ1-1; V: TRBV25-1; CDR3: ASRGTGVERYTGTEAF
J: TRBJ1-5; V: TRBV27; CDR3: ASGASSGARPQH
J: TRBJ2-1; V: TRBV5-6; CDR3: ASSRELADSSYNEQF
J: TRBJ1-6; V: TRBV27; CDR3: ASSFDRGGSPLH
J: TRBJ1-2; V: TRBV5-1; CDR3: ASSLGAGGASGYT
J: TRBJ2-2; V: TRBV27; CDR3: ARLASITNTGELF
J: TRBJ1-1; V: TRBV4-1; CDR3: ASSQEEAVDTEAF
J: TRBJ1-2; V: TRBV29-1; CDR3: SVPSGLIYGYT
J: TRBJ2-6; V: TRBV11-2; CDR3: ASSRSGLTGANVLT
J: TRBJ2-7; V: TRBV5-1; CDR3: ASRPGQTSYEQY
J: TRBJ2-7; V: TRBV5-6; CDR3: ASSRLNEQY
J: TRBJ2-1; V: TRBV25-1; CDR3: ASSDVPSGYNEQF
J: TRBJ1-1; V: TRBV7-9; CDR3: ASSFWGQRNTEAF
J: TRBJ2-2; V: TRBV10-3; CDR3: AISEPGKRGPGELF
J: TRBJ2-7; V: TRBV21-1; CDR3: ASSKNALESNEQY
J: TRBJ2-5; V: TRBV5-1; CDR3: ASRKAQVQETQY
J: TRBJ2-6; V: TRBV5-4; CDR3: ASSLLASGANVLT
J: TRBJ2-4; V: TRBV5-1; CDR3: ASSYLAGGLNIQY
J: TRBJ1-1; V: TRBV2; CDR3: ASSESRGYMNTEAF
J: TRBJ1-4; V: TRBV28; CDR3: ASSLGRNEKLF
J: TRBJ1-1; V: TRBV7-8; CDR3: ASSPRGFNTEAF
J: TRBJ2-7; V: TRBV29-1; CDR3: SVTGQTTYEQY
J: TRBJ1-5; V: TRBV28; CDR3: ASSFNRDHNQPQH
J: TRBJ2-1; V: TRBV7-9; CDR3: ASSFGLADEQF
J: TRBJ2-7; V: TRBV28; CDR3: ASRFDRGPSYEQY
J: TRBJ2-7; V: TRBV19; CDR3: ASSRTGYEQY
J: TRBJ2-7; V: TRBV11-2; CDR3: ASSPKTSGSGEQY
J: TRBJ1-5; V: TRBV6-1; CDR3: ASSEEGRQPQH
J: TRBJ1-2; V: TRBV28; CDR3: ASSFMRPKQGYYGYT
J: TRBJ1-2; V: TRBV11-2; CDR3: ASSLGAEGGYT
J: TRBJ2-3; V: TRBV19; CDR3: ASSTLGQGDTDTQY
J: TRBJ1-4; V: TRBV9; CDR3: ASSRDRGDEKLF
J: TRBJ2-7; V: TRBV7-6; CDR3: ASSLEGHSYEQY
J: TRBJ2-5; V: TRBV7-9; CDR3: ASSPTGSETQY
J: TRBJ2-1; V: TRBV7-3; CDR3: ASSLSWQDNEQF
J: TRBJ1-2; V: TRBV6-1; CDR3: ASSVQGADGYT
J: TRBJ2-3; V: TRBV18; CDR3: ASSPLGQTTDTQY
J: TRBJ2-1; V: TRBV7-2; CDR3: ASIPAGTSSYNEQF
J: TRBJ2-7; V: TRBV19; CDR3: ASTPAGSYEQY
J: TRBJ2-5; V: TRBV7-2; CDR3: ASSLGTAETQY
J: TRBJ1-1; V: TRBV28; CDR3: ASSPGTGLEKAF
J: TRBJ2-5; V: TRBV9; CDR3: ASSARGVPQETQY
J: TRBJ2-1; V: TRBV7-3; CDR3: ASSLDQGLYNEQF
J: TRBJ2-5; V: TRBV30; CDR3: AWERSLETQY
J: TRBJ1-5; V: TRBV2; CDR3: ASSDVAGEQPQH